These 32 T cell receptor beta chains were sequenced from one sample in a study of cytomegalovirus exposure and HLA in healthy donors. The PCR contained 60 Vbeta and 13 Jbeta primers. Method: immunoSEQ multiplex PCR; TCRdb's copy keeps in-frame clones and lacks some. Among under 200,000 clones listed, around three quarters were seen once. Sequencing input: PBMCs. The source of these receptors is a man aged 40-49 years in good health and CMV-seronegative.

The rearrangement links TRBV4-3 to TRBJ2-7; TRBD1 might be the D (6 bases). The CDR3 runs to 16 residues. CDR1 is LGHNA, CDR2 YSLEER, per germline. V lost 0 bases and J lost 5, with 17 bases in between. CDR3 sequence reads: CASSQDSGYRAHEQYF. As DNA, the CDR3 is TGCGCCAGCAGCCAAGATTCGGGTTACAGGGCCCACGAGCAGTACTTC.

This clone was seen a single time. The junction does not match germline at one end; this may be a read error. This same CDR3 is encoded by further DNA sequences in the sample. The chain employs TRBV7-8 and TRBJ1-2, with D perhaps TRBD1 (6 bases). CDR1 is SGHVS, CDR2 FQNEAQ, per germline. This CDR3 is 13 amino acids long. The CDR3 sequence: CASSQILQGGYTF. CDR3 in DNA: TGTGCTAGCAGCCAAATTTTACAGGGTGGCTACACCTTC. The variable domain in full, with the rest retrieved from reference TRBV7-8 and TRBJ1-2, is GAGVSQSPRYKVAKRGQDVALRCDPISGHVSLFWYQQALGQGPEFLTYFQNEAQLDKSGLPSDRFFAERPEGSVSTLKIQRTQQEDSAVYLCASSQILQGGYTFGSGTRLTVV.

The rearrangement links TRBV7-2 to TRBJ2-1; D is uncertain. The CDR3 spans 14 residues. The V end was cut by 5 bases, the J end by 5 bases, with 13 bases between. Germline CDR1 is SGHTA and CDR2 is FQGNSA. As DNA, the CDR3 is TGTGCCAGCAGCCCAGGTCCCCACCACAATGAGCAGTTCTTC. This encodes CASSPGPHHNEQFF. The complete variable domain, with remaining parts taken from reference TRBV7-2 and TRBJ2-1, reads GAGVSQSPSNKVTEKGKDVELRCDPISGHTALYWYRQSLGQGLEFLIYFQGNSAPDKSGLPSDRFSAERTGGSVSTLTIQRTQQEDSAVYLCASSPGPHHNEQFFGPGTRLTVL.

V usage is TRBV28 and J usage is TRBJ2-2; 8 bases map to TRBD2. The germline V gene has CDR1 MDHEN and CDR2 SYDVKM. There are 15 residues in the CDR3. V was pared by 8 bases and J by 4 bases, with 9 bases of the junction left unmatched. CDR3 loop: CASSAGVGTTGELFF. CDR3 nucleotide sequence: TGTGCCAGCTCAGCGGGAGTAGGGACCACCGGGGAGCTGTTTTTT.

This clone was picked up one time. The rearrangement uses TRBV7-2 and TRBJ2-1; 9 nucleotides match TRBD2. V trimming: 0 bases; J trimming: 2 bases; junction bases outside the gene matches: 2. In germline, CDR1 is SGHTA, CDR2 FQGNSA. The CDR3 runs to 16 residues. CDR3 amino acids: CASSLASGRTYNEQFF. CDR3 nucleotides: TGTGCCAGCAGCTTAGCTAGCGGGAGAACCTACAATGAGCAGTTCTTC.

V usage is TRBV7-8 and J usage is TRBJ1-2, with 10 bases that match TRBD1. V lost 1 base, J lost 5 bases, and 4 bases stayed unmatched. This CDR3 is 15 amino acids long. In germline, CDR1 is SGHVS, CDR2 FQNEAQ. This CDR3 reads CASSLVRTGGYGYTF. For the CDR3, the DNA is TGTGCCAGCAGCTTAGTGAGGACAGGGGGTTATGGCTACACCTTC.

The V gene is TRBV10-1, the J gene TRBJ2-7; D may be TRBD2 (5 bases). V lost 0 bases, J lost 2 bases, and 11 bases lay in between. This CDR3 region has 15 residues. Germline V CDR1 and CDR2: WNHNN, SYGVQD (reference sequence). The CDR3: CASSESRAGAYEQYF. The CDR3, as DNA: TGCGCCAGCAGTGAGTCGAGGGCTGGGGCCTACGAGCAGTACTTC.

This sequence joins TRBV10-3 and TRBJ1-3; no reliable D call. Trimming pared 6 bases from V and 4 bases from J, leaving 16 bases between. The germline V gene encodes CDR1 ENHRY and CDR2 SYGVKD. The CDR3 spans 15 residues. CDR3 nucleotide sequence: TGTGCCATCAGCCTAGAGGCGGGGTCCGGAAACACCATATATTTT. It encodes CAISLEAGSGNTIYF.

This chain uses TRBV6-5 with TRBJ2-7, with TRBD2 as a possible D gene (6 bases). The CDR3 spans 14 residues. Trimming removed 4 bases from V and 2 bases from J, with 12 bases in between. Per the germline V gene, CDR1 is MNHEY and CDR2 is SVGAGI. In DNA form, the CDR3 reads TGTGCCAGCAGTTCCTACCGGGAGCCCTACGAGCAGTACTTC. Translated, it gives CASSSYREPYEQYF.

The chain carries TRBV6-5 and TRBJ2-4, with 7 bases identical to TRBD1. Trimming took 0 bases from V and 0 from J; bases not matched to a gene: 2. There are 16 residues in the CDR3. CDR1 MNHEY and CDR2 SVGAGI come from the germline V gene. The CDR3 DNA follows: TGTGCCAGCAGTTACTCGACAGGGCTAGCCAAAAACATTCAGTACTTC. Translated, it gives CASSYSTGLAKNIQYF.

The chain has TRBV4-3 and TRBJ1-1; TRBD1 aligns across 7 bases. This CDR3 comprises 16 residues. The J segment lost 1 base and the V segment lost 1 base, leaving 6 bases of the junction unmatched. Germline CDR1 LGHNA, CDR2 YSLEER. As DNA, the CDR3 is TGCGCCAGCAGCCAAGGTACAGGGGACGGGAACACTGAAGCTTTCTTT. Protein: CASSQGTGDGNTEAFF.

The chain joins TRBV5-1 to TRBJ1-2, with D possibly matching TRBD1 (5 bases). The V gene lost 0 bases and the J gene lost 3 bases, with 15 bases spanning the gap. CDR1 is SGHRS and CDR2 is YFSETQ in the germline V gene. This CDR3 region has 16 residues. The CDR3 loop reads CASSLAGGTLDYGYTF. The CDR3 bases are TGCGCCAGCAGCTTGGCCGGGGGGACCTTGGACTATGGCTACACCTTC.

The chain joins TRBV6-6 to TRBJ1-3; D is ambiguous. Trimming removed 5 bases from V and 4 bases from J, with 15 bases in between. The CDR3 is made up of 15 amino acids. Germline V gene data show CDR1 as MNHNY and CDR2 as SVGAGI (reference sequence). This chain's CDR3 is CASSDARASGNTIYF. The CDR3 coding sequence is TGTGCCAGCAGTGATGCTAGAGCGTCCGGAAACACCATATATTTT.

The chain has TRBV4-3 and TRBJ2-2; TRBD2 might be the D (5 bases). Germline CDR1 LGHNA, CDR2 YSLEER. Trimming shortened V by 4 bases and J by 6 bases, and 9 bases separated the two germline ends. The CDR3 contains 13 residues. The CDR3 bases are TGCGCCAGCAGCCTGCGAGGGTCCGGGGAGCTGTTTTTT. Its translation: CASSLRGSGELFF.

The chain joins TRBV19 to TRBJ1-2; no definite D call. The CDR3 consists of 13 residues. Trimming removed 2 bases at V and 1 base at J, with 5 bases between. Germline V CDR1 and CDR2: LNHDA, SQIVND (reference sequence). For the CDR3, the DNA is TGTGCCAGTAGTATACAGATTAACTATGGCTACACCTTC. Translating gives CASSIQINYGYTF.

V usage is TRBV9 and J usage is TRBJ1-4, with a possible D match to TRBD1 (5 bases). Germline V gene sequence: CDR1 SGDLS, CDR2 YYNGEE. The V gene lost 2 bases and the J gene lost 0 bases, with 8 bases spanning the gap. This CDR3 has 15 amino acids. CDR3 loop: CASSVAGATNEKLFF. The CDR3 DNA reads TGTGCCAGCAGCGTGGCGGGGGCAACTAATGAAAAACTGTTTTTT. Full variable domain (outside the CDR3, taken from reference TRBV9 and TRBJ1-4): DSGVTQTPKHLITATGQRVTLRCSPRSGDLSVYWYQQSLDQGLQFLIQYYNGEERAKGNILERFSAQQFPDLHSELNLSSLELGDSALYFCASSVAGATNEKLFFGSGTQLSVL.

V usage is TRBV7-9 and J usage is TRBJ2-2; 7 positions match TRBD1. V dropped 5 bases and J dropped 4; count of bases not matched to a gene: 4. Germline CDR1 and CDR2: SEHNR and FQNEAQ (reference sequence). The CDR3 has 14 amino acids. CDR3 loop: CASSPRDSTGELFF. The CDR3 bases are TGTGCCAGCAGCCCGAGGGACAGCACCGGGGAGCTGTTTTTT.

CDR3 sequence reads: CAIRPGSSGANVLTF. The CDR3 nucleotides are TGTGCCATCAGACCCGGGAGCTCTGGGGCCAACGTCCTGACTTTC. The genes are TRBV10-3 and TRBJ2-6; tentative D call: TRBD2 (6 bases). The germline CDR1 and CDR2 sequences are ENHRY and SYGVKD. V was pared by 6 bases and J by 0 bases, with 9 bases between. This CDR3 is 15 amino acids long.

The genes are TRBV5-4 and TRBJ1-1; D is uncertain. Trimming took off 4 bases at V and 1 base at J, with 2 bases between the two ends. CDR1 and CDR2 from the germline V gene are SGHNT and YYREEE (reference sequence). The CDR3 totals 11 residues. CDR3 residues: CASSQNTEAFF. The DNA of the CDR3 is TGTGCCAGCAGCCAGAACACTGAAGCTTTCTTT.

The CDR3 DNA follows: TGTGCCAGCAGCTCCCAGGGGCGGTTTTTGGCTTTCTTT. Amino acids: CASSSQGRFLAFF. The chain combines TRBV28 with TRBJ1-1, with D tentatively TRBD1 (6 bases). Trimming left V 6 bases short and J 11 bases short, with 19 bases between. CDR3 length: 13 residues. Germline values: CDR1 MDHEN, CDR2 SYDVKM.

This clone occurred a few times. The V and J genes are TRBV6-5 and TRBJ2-5; 9 bases line up with TRBD2. The CDR3 contains 14 residues. The V segment lost 7 bases and the J segment 5 bases; nucleotides outside the gene matches: 8. CDR1 is MNHEY and CDR2 is SVGAGI in the germline V gene. Here the CDR3 reads CASTSPSGVETQYF. DNA for the CDR3: TGTGCCAGCACCTCCCCTAGCGGGGTTGAGACCCAGTACTTC.

Comments on this clone: The junction does not match germline at one end; this may be a read error. V and J are TRBV7-9 and TRBJ1-4, with D possibly being TRBD1 (5 bases). This CDR3 has 15 residues. Germline-derived CDR1 and CDR2 are SEHNR and FQNEAQ (reference sequence). This chain's CDR3 is CSSSLVSPGLGGLFF. CDR3 coding DNA: TGTTCCAGCAGCTTAGTATCGCCAGGGCTGGGGGGACTGTTTTTT.

This clone is a singleton in its sample. CDR3 amino acids: CSVGLAGYNEQFF. Here the CDR3 DNA reads TGCAGCGTGGGGCTAGCGGGGTACAATGAGCAGTTCTTC. The chain combines TRBV29-1 with TRBJ2-1, with TRBD2 matching 9 bases. V shed 6 bases, J shed 4 bases, and the junction held 4 bases outside the gene matches. Germline values: CDR1 SQVTM, CDR2 ANQGSEA. The CDR3 is made up of 13 amino acids.

The chain links TRBV27 to TRBJ2-5; perhaps TRBD2 as D (6 bases). The DNA matches TRBJ2-7 better at its end, which makes the J call doubtful. Germline V CDR1 and CDR2: MNHEY, SMNVEV (reference sequence). This CDR3 has 15 amino acids. This CDR3 is CASRYGTQSSYEQYF. CDR3 DNA: TGTGCCAGCAGGTATGGGACTCAGAGCTCCTACGAGCAGTACTTC.

This clone was recorded a few times. J is TRBJ2-1 and V is TRBV10-2; TRBD1 is a possible D gene (6 bases). This CDR3 has 16 amino acids. Germline loops: CDR1 WSHSY, CDR2 SAAADI. V shed 6 bases and J shed 2 bases, with 17 bases lying between them. The CDR3 protein is CASRSNTGIAYNEQFF. Written as DNA, the CDR3 is TGCGCCAGCAGGAGCAATACAGGGATCGCCTACAATGAGCAGTTCTTC.

The chain employs TRBV5-1 and TRBJ2-7; the D gene is possibly TRBD1 (5 bases). Looked up from germline, CDR1 is SGHRS and CDR2 is YFSETQ. This CDR3 comprises 14 residues. Trimming took off 4 bases at V and 0 bases at J, with 11 bases between the two ends. CDR3 sequence (DNA): TGCGCCAGCAGCGTACAGGCTGCCTCCTACGAGCAGTACTTC. The encoded protein is CASSVQAASYEQYF.

Turning to this clone: Other DNA sequences within the sample encode an identical CDR3. The CDR3 DNA sequence: TGTGCCAGCAGCCGCGGGGGGAGCACAGATACGCAGTATTTT. Protein product: CASSRGGSTDTQYF. The chain recombines TRBV7-2 with TRBJ2-3, with 8 bases lining up with TRBD2. Looked up from germline, CDR1 is SGHTA and CDR2 is FQGNSA. The CDR3 loop spans 14 amino acids. Trimming cost V 5 bases and J 0 bases; bases outside gene matches: 1. The full variable domain, with the rest looked up from reference TRBV7-2 and TRBJ2-3, is GAGVSQSPSNKVTEKGKDVELRCDPISGHTALYWYRQSLGQGLEFLIYFQGNSAPDKSGLPSDRFSAERTGGSVSTLTIQRTQQEDSAVYLCASSRGGSTDTQYFGPGTRLTVL.

The table lists this clone with a few counts. The junction shows a germline mismatch at one end, possibly a read error. This chain uses TRBV7-9 with TRBJ1-1; D not certain. The CDR3 is 13 amino acids. CDR1 and CDR2 (germline): SEHNR, FQNEAQ (reference sequence). CDR3 bases: TGTTCCAGCAGCTTAGTATTGAACACTGAAGCTTTCTTT. It specifies CSSSLVLNTEAFF.

The chain combines TRBV7-3 with TRBJ1-1, with 7 bases aligning to TRBD1. The CDR3 is 13 amino acids. Germline V CDR1 and CDR2: SGHTA, FQGTGA. With V trimmed by 5 bases and J by 1 base, 1 base remained unmatched. The CDR3 DNA follows: TGTGCCAGCAGCAGACAGGGGAACACTGAAGCTTTCTTT. Translating gives CASSRQGNTEAFF.

V is TRBV9 and J is TRBJ2-5, with 7 bases matching TRBD1. CDR3 length: 14 amino acids. With 3 bases clipped from V and 5 bases from J, the junction kept 7 bases outside the gene matches. Germline V gene sequence: CDR1 SGDLS, CDR2 YYNGEE. The CDR3 sequence is CASSEEGAGETQYF. The CDR3 nucleotides are TGTGCCAGCAGCGAAGAGGGGGCAGGGGAGACCCAGTACTTC. Based on the CDR3 plus reference TRBV9 and TRBJ2-5, the full variable domain is DSGVTQTPKHLITATGQRVTLRCSPRSGDLSVYWYQQSLDQGLQFLIQYYNGEERAKGNILERFSAQQFPDLHSELNLSSLELGDSALYFCASSEEGAGETQYFGPGTRLLVL.

CDR3 bases: TGTGCCAGCAGCCTACAGGGGGCCTCCTACAATGAGCAGTTCTTC. The encoded protein is CASSLQGASYNEQFF. This sequence joins TRBV7-8 and TRBJ2-1; 9 bases match TRBD1. Per germline, CDR1 SGHVS and CDR2 FQNEAQ. J was trimmed by 0 bases and V by 5 bases; bases with no gene match: 2. This CDR3 contains 15 residues.

V usage is TRBV11-2 and J usage is TRBJ2-3; no clear D. Germline lookup yields CDR1 SGHAT and CDR2 FQNNGV. With 0 bases removed from V and 6 bases from J, the gap between germline ends came to 13 bases. This CDR3 spans 15 amino acids. CDR3 coding DNA: TGTGCCAGCAGCTTAGATGGCGTATATAGCGATACGCAGTATTTT. Residues: CASSLDGVYSDTQYF.